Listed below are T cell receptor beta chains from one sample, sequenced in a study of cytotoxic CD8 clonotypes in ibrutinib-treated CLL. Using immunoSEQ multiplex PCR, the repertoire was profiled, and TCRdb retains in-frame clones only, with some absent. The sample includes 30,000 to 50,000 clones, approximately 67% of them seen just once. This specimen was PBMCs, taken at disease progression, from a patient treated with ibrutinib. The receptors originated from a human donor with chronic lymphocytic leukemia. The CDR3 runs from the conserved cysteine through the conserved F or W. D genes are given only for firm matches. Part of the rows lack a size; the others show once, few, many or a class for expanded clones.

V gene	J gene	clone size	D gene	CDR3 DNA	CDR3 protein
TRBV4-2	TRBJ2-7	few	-	TGTGCCAGCAGCCAAGATATCGCAAGGCCGGGGGCCTCCTATGAGCAGTACTTC	CASSQDIARPGASYEQYF
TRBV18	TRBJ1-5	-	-	TGTGCCAGCTCACAACAAGGGACGGGGATAAGCAATCAGCCCCAGCATTTT	CASSQQGTGISNQPQHF
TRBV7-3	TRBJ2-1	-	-	TGTGCCAGCAGCCCGACTAGTTCCACGTACAATGAGCAGTTCTTC	CASSPTSSTYNEQFF
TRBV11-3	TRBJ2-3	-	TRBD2	TGTGCCAGCATTGGCGGGAGGCTTACAGATACGCAGTATTTT	CASIGGRLTDTQYF
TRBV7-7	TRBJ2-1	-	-	TGTGCTAGCAGCTTACTACACCCCAATGAGCAGTTCTTC	CASSLLHPNEQFF
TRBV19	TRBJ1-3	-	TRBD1	TGTGCCAGTAGTACGGGACAGGGGCCTGGAAACACCATATATTTT	CASSTGQGPGNTIYF
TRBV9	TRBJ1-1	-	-	TGTGCCAGCAGCCCTATAGCGGGGTTGAACACTGAAGCTTTCTTT	CASSPIAGLNTEAFF
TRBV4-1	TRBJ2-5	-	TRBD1	TGCGCCAGCAGCCAAGATCGACAGGGGGCGGGGGAGACCCAGTACTTC	CASSQDRQGAGETQYF
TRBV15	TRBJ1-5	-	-	TGTGCCACCAGTTCCGGCTTTAGCAATCAGCCCCAGCATTTT	CATSSGFSNQPQHF
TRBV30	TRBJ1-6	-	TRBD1	TGTGCCTGGAGACCCTTCACAGGGGGCAATTCACCCCTCCACTTT	CAWRPFTGGNSPLHF
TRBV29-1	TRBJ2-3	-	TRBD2	TGCAGCGTTGGACTAGCGGGAACCGATACGCAGTATTTT	CSVGLAGTDTQYF
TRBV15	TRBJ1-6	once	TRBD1	TGTGCCACCAGCGTTGGGACAGCTAATTCACCCCTCCACTTT	CATSVGTANSPLHF
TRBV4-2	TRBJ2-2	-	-	TGTGCCAGCAGCCAAGAACTAATCACCGGGGAGCTGTTTTTT	CASSQELITGELFF
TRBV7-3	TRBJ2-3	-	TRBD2	TGTGCCAGCAGCTTGGGACTAGCGGGCTATAGCACAGATACGCAGTATTTT	CASSLGLAGYSTDTQYF
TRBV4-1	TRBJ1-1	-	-	TGCGCCAGCAGCCGCCCTGGGACCAAAAACACTGAAGCTTTCTTT	CASSRPGTKNTEAFF
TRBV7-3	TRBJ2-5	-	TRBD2	TGTGCCAGCAGCTTATCAGGCACTAGCGGAGGGACCCAGTACTTC	CASSLSGTSGGTQYF
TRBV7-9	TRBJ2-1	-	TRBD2	TGTGCCAGCAGAAAGCGGGAGGAGACCTACAATGAGCAGTTCTTC	CASRKREETYNEQFF
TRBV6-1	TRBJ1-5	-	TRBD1	TGTGCCAGCAGTGTAGACAGGGGAAATCAGCCCCAGCATTTT	CASSVDRGNQPQHF
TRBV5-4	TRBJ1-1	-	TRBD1	TGTGCCAGCAGCCAGGACAGGGGAACTGAAGCTTTCTTT	CASSQDRGTEAFF
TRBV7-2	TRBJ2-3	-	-	TGTGCCAGCAGCTTTCTAGCTTCCACAGATACGCAGTATTTT	CASSFLASTDTQYF
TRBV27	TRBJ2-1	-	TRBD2	TGTGCCAGCAGTTCTTATCTTAGCGGGAGTAGATTCTTC	CASSSYLSGSRFF
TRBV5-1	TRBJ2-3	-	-	TGCGCCAGCAGCTCGAACGCGGGCTACACAGATACGCAGTATTTT	CASSSNAGYTDTQYF
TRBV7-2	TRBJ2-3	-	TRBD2	TGTGCCAGCAGCTTAGTTAGCGGGTCCACAGATACGCAGTATTTT	CASSLVSGSTDTQYF
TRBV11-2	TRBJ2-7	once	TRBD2	TGTGCCAGCAGCCTGATAGCGGGAGAGGTAATTGAGCAGTACTTC	CASSLIAGEVIEQYF
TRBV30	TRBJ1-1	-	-	TGTGCCTGGAGTGTAACTAGCACTGAAGCTTTCTTT	CAWSVTSTEAFF
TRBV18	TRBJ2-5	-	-	TGTGCCAGCTCACAGCAAGAGACCCAGTACTTC	CASSQQETQYF
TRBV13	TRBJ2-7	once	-	TGTGCCAGCAGCTTATCGAGGGACGGAGCCTACGAGCAGTACTTC	CASSLSRDGAYEQYF